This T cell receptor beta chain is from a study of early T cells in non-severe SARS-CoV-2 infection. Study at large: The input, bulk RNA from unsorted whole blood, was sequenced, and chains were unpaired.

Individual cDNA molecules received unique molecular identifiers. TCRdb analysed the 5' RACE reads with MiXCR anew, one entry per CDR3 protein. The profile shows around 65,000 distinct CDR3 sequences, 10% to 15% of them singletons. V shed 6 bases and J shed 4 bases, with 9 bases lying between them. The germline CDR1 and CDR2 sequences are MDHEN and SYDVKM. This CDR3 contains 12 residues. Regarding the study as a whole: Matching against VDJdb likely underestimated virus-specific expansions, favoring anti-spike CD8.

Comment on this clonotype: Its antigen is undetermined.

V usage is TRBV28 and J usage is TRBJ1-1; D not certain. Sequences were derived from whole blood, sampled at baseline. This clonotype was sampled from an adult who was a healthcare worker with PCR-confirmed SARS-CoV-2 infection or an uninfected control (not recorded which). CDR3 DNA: TGTGCCAGCAGCCGGAGAGCCACTGAAGCTTTCTTT. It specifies CASSRRATEAFF.